This note documents a single T cell receptor (beta chain) sequence. No antigen is known for it. Generation of TCR cDNA used 5'RACE template switching (which added a universal primer site and UMIs). MiXCR, run by TCRdb on the 5' RACE reads, gives a single entry per CDR3 protein. The table includes nearly 300,000 distinct CDR3 sequences, 8.7% detected once. This entry comes from a study of T cells after yellow fever vaccination. Across the whole study: Preparation of fractions with low cell numbers was performed using SMART-Seq v4 Ultra Low Input. Study-wide points: Clones from primary vaccination mostly reappeared after the booster (around 96% CD4, just over 85% CD8). Abundant clonotypes from the bulk population could contaminate FACS-sorted repertoires.

V shed 5 bases and J shed 8 bases, with 9 bases lying between them. Germline V gives CDR1 SGHTA, CDR2 FQGNSA. The CDR3 is 11 amino acids. V usage is TRBV7-2 and J usage is TRBJ1-2; a possible D gene is TRBD1 (5 bases). Sample: CD4+ T cells sorted from PBMCs, taken 5 days after the yellow fever booster vaccination. This TCR was sampled from a man in his late teens or twenties who received the YFV17D yellow fever vaccine. The CDR3: CASSARGGYTF. Here the CDR3 DNA reads TGTGCCAGCAGCGCAAGGGGAGGCTACACCTTC.